This T cell receptor (beta chain) appears in the sequencing data of a study of T cells in Graves' hyperthyroidism and ophthalmopathy. General study findings and limits: Most thyroid clonotypes that were expanded above 0.001 also turned up in blood.

As for this clonotype: As yet, its antigen is unknown.

The investigators amplified TCR beta CDR3 regions from RNA transcripts. In the first-round RT-PCR of the TCR CDR3, the HTBI primer set was used. TCRdb recomputed calls from the multiplex PCR reads with MiXCR, one row per CDR3 protein. There are hundreds of thousands of distinct CDR3 sequences in the sample; approximately 25% occur only once, and more than 60% lies in the top ten. Patients were aged 18 to 65, had disease duration under 2 months, and had newly diagnosed hyperthyroidism. Uncontrolled infection, other autoimmune disease, pregnancy or lactation led to exclusion. Clinical symptoms, serum thyroxine, TRAb, thyroid ultrasound and orbital computed tomography informed diagnoses. The sequencing sample was made of blood. This clonotype was obtained from a man aged 45-60 years with Graves' hyperthyroidism.

DNA of the CDR3: TGTGCCAGCAGCCAGGCTGGGACTACCCCCTACAATGAGCAGTTCTTC. Translated, it gives CASSQAGTTPYNEQFF. This chain connects TRBV7-3 to TRBJ2-1; 7 positions match TRBD2. After removal of 5 bases from V and 2 bases from J, the junction contained 9 bases not matched to a gene. The CDR3 has 16 amino acids. The V gene's germline CDR1 is SGHTA and CDR2 FQGTGA.